A single sample gave rise to the 5 T cell receptor beta chains below, sequenced in a study of technical replicates of blood from a handful of donors. Generated by immunoSEQ multiplex PCR, the TCRdb table keeps only in-frame clones and is missing some. This sample yields roughly 76,000 clones, of which roughly 93% are seen a single time; 0.3% to 0.45% belongs to the top ten. What was sequenced was T cells isolated from PBMCs. The origin of the receptors is a human donor in good health.

The chain carries TRBV7-2 and TRBJ2-7; TRBD1 agrees at 9 bases. The V segment lost 5 bases and the J segment 2 bases; nucleotides outside the gene matches: 7. This CDR3 contains 15 residues. CDR1 and CDR2 (germline): SGHTA, FQGNSA. CDR3 protein: CASSPGQGSAYEQYF. The CDR3 DNA reads as TGTGCCAGCAGCCCCGGACAGGGGTCGGCCTACGAGCAGTACTTC.

The rearrangement links TRBV30 to TRBJ2-5; no firm D call. Germline assignment: CDR1 GTSNPN and CDR2 SVGIG (reference sequence). V was clipped by 7 bases and J by 0 bases, with 12 bases between them. The CDR3 totals 13 residues. CDR3 residues: CASTTGYQETQYF. The CDR3 DNA sequence: TGTGCCTCTACCACCGGGTACCAAGAGACCCAGTACTTC.

The rearrangement uses TRBV5-4 and TRBJ2-3; possible D gene TRBD2, 5 bases. CDR3 length: 15 amino acids. V gave up 0 bases and J gave up 1 base, with 9 bases separating them. In germline, CDR1 is SGHNT, CDR2 YYREEE (reference sequence). In DNA, the CDR3 is TGTGCCAGCAGCTTGGCGGGGTCTGGCACAGATACGCAGTATTTT. This translates into CASSLAGSGTDTQYF. Supplemented by reference TRBV5-4 and TRBJ2-3, the full variable domain reads ETGVTQSPTHLIKTRGQQVTLRCSSQSGHNTVSWYQQALGQGPQFIFQYYREEENGRGNFPPRFSGLQFPNYSSELNVNALELDDSALYLCASSLAGSGTDTQYFGPGTRLTVL.

The CDR3 here is CSVEGQGLGEQYF. Here the CDR3 DNA reads TGCAGCGTTGAAGGACAGGGTCTGGGTGAGCAGTACTTC. This rearrangement joins TRBV29-1 to TRBJ2-7; 7 positions match TRBD1. The germline gives CDR1 SQVTM, CDR2 ANQGSEA. Trimming at V came to 1 base and at J to 7 bases, leaving 7 bases not matched to a gene. The CDR3 is made up of 13 amino acids.

The chain links TRBV7-2 to TRBJ2-1, with no clear D. Trimming took off 5 bases at V and 2 bases at J, with 4 bases between the two ends. There are 12 residues in the CDR3. CDR1 is SGHTA, CDR2 FQGNSA, per germline. The CDR3 sequence is CASSITYNEQFF. The CDR3 DNA is TGTGCCAGCAGCATTACCTACAATGAGCAGTTCTTC.